This T cell receptor (beta chain) was sequenced for a study of blood T cell repertoires in COVID-19 (dated by TCRdb to 2019 to 2021). Looking at the study overall: Samples covering the acute and convalescent phases of COVID-19 were provided by collaborators in the United States, Italy and Spain. The prospective study material was composed of cDNA or gDNA derived from T cells, B-cell-depleted T cells, or PBMCs. The dataset comprised deeply sampled blood TCRbeta repertoires from subjects exposed to, actively infected with, or recovered from COVID-19. The repertoires were released in a freely available public database meant as a resource for research on the immune response to SARS-CoV-2. Samples were obtained from the ongoing ImmuneRACE study (first 160 participants) and from approximately 1,200 subjects provided by 6 global collaborators. The sample metadata nearly always contained a de-identified subject ID, COVID-19 status, age in years and sex. HLA class I and class II types, where available, came from metadata supplied by the sample provider rather than from assay-based typing.

Remarks on this clone: Its antigen remains undetermined. No quality values exist for individual bases; no much larger clone is one base distant.

One collaborating source in Seattle enrolled patients while the patients were actively infected and followed the patients over time throughout the course of disease. Collaborating institutions collected whole blood in K2EDTA tubes following their own protocols. For TCRbeta analysis, collaborators shipped samples in one of three forms: frozen whole blood, isolated PBMCs, or DNA extracted from either of those sample types. Overall study outcomes, separate from this receptor: How much clinical and demographic metadata was included differed by source and by participant, and the metadata was provided uncurated.

TCRbeta CDR3 regions were amplified from genomic DNA using the immunoSEQ Assay, a bias-controlled multiplex PCR. Under the source paper's analysis protocol: The number of nucleated cells in each sample was estimated by amplification of reference gene primers within the assay. To quantify the absolute abundance of each unique TCRbeta CDR3 rearrangement, sequence reads were collapsed and filtered. Productive Simpson clonality was computed per sample as the square root of Simpson's diversity index over productive rearrangements. The table comes from immuneACCESS by way of TCRdb, which keeps in-frame sequences with V and J called. Part of the clones is missing from these tables; in studies checked, under half for an unresolved V gene and the rest for unknown reasons. V and J calls and clone size are those listed in that table; D and trimming were worked out from the DNA. In this sample the table shows 110,000 or so clones, around 85% of which occur a single time. The biggest ten clones account for 5% to 6% of the sample.

V is shortened by 4 bases, J by 4 bases, and the region joining them spans 14 bases. The cysteine opens and the phenylalanine closes a CDR3 of 15 amino acids. CDR3 DNA only is kept here, 45 bases in frame from base 1. CDR1 LGHDT and CDR2 YNNKEL are derived from the germline V gene (reference sequence). Input material: peripheral blood. This clonotype originated in a woman aged 55-69 years with COVID-19, enrolled during active disease. Here the chain combines TRBV3-1 (or the pseudogene TRBV3-2) and TRBJ1-5; no D gene is confidently identified. Read as DNA, the sequence is TGTGCCAGCAGCCGCAGCCTCGACATAAATCAGCCCCAGCATTTT. Translation gives CASSRSLDINQPQHF.